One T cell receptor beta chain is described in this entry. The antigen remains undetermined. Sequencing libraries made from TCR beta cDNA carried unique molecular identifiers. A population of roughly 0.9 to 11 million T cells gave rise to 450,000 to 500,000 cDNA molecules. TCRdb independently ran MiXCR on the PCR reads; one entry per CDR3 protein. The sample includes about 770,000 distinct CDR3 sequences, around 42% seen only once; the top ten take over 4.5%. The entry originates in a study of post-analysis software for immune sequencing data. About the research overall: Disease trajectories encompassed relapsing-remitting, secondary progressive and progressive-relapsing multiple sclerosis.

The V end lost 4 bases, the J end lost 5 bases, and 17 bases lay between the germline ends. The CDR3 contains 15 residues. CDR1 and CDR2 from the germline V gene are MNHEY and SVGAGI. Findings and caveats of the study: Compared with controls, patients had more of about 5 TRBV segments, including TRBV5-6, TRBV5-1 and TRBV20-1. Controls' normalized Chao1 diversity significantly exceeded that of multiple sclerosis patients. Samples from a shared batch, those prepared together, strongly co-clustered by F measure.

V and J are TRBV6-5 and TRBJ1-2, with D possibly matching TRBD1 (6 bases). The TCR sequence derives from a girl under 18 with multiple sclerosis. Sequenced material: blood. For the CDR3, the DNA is TGTGCCAGCAGTTCGAGACAGGTCCCCATATATGGCTACACCTTC. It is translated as CASSSRQVPIYGYTF.